This T cell receptor beta chain was obtained from a study of glioma-infiltrating T cells. Looking at the study overall: Before surgery, glioma patients received dexamethasone for at most six days. Blood libraries targeted roughly 4- to 10-fold coverage of about a million T cells. Findings of the study overall: Patients with low tissue-blood divergence carried a signature set of shared blood CDR3 motifs.

As regards this clonotype: The antigen is undetermined.

Unmatched junction bases numbered 10, after V lost 8 bases and J lost 0 bases. This CDR3 has 16 amino acids. The germline V gene has CDR1 MDHEN and CDR2 SYDVKM. Amplification of TCR alpha and beta CDR3 regions from RNA used iRepertoire nested multiplex PCR. One-step reverse transcription and amplification started from approximately 100-400 ng of tissue mRNA or PBMC total RNA. TCRdb independently ran MiXCR on the multiplex PCR reads; one entry per CDR3 protein. This table has 300,000 to 450,000 distinct CDR3 sequences, around 38% appearing once. The rearrangement uses TRBV28 and TRBJ2-1; 7 nucleotides align to TRBD2. This sequence originates from a human donor with low-grade glioma or glioblastoma, undergoing nonglioma brain surgery, or in good health (not recorded which). Material for sequencing was glioma tissue, nonneoplastic brain tissue, or PBMCs (not recorded which). CDR3 protein: CASGVAGADSYNEQFF. CDR3 coding DNA: TGTGCCAGCGGCGTGGCGGGAGCCGACTCCTACAATGAGCAGTTCTTC.